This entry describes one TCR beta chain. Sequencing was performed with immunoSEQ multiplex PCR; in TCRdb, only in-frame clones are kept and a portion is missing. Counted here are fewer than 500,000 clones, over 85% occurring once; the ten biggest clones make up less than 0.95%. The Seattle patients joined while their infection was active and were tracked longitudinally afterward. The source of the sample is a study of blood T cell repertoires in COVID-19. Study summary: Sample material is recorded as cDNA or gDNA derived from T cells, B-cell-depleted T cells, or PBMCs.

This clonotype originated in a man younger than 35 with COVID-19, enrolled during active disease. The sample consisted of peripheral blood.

In nucleotides, the CDR3 is TGTGCCAGCAGTCCCGGGACAGGACTAAACACCGGGGAGCTGTTTTTT. It codes for CASSPGTGLNTGELFF. The chain links TRBV7-6 to TRBJ2-2; 8 bases agree with TRBD1. CDR3 length: 16 residues. V shed 6 bases, J shed 2 bases, and the junction held 8 bases outside the gene matches. Germline assignment: CDR1 SGHVS and CDR2 FNYEAQ.